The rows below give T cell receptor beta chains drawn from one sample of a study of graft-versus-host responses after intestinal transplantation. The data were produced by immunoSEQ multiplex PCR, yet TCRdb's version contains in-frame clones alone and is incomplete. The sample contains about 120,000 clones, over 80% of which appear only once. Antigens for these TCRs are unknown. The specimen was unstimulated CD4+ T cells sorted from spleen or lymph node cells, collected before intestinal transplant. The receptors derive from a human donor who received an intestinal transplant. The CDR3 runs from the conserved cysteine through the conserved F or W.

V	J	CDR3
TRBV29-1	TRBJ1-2	CSVEGIESTDGNYGYTF
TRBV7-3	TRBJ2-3	CASSLGLAGGLDTQYF
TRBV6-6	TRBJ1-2	CASSYNSLDRVAGYTF
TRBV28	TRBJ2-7	CASPPLRFSGSSEQYF
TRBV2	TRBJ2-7	CASSEGGGPQGF
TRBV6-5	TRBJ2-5	CASRYTGGAETQYF
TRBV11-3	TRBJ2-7	CASSPGGTGGYEQYF
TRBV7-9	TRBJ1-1	CASTPGRLNTEAFF
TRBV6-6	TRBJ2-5	CASSYRDPTGGETQYF
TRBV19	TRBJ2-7	CASSIFPEPAEQYF
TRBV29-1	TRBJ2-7	CSVELAGVYEQYF
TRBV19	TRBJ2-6	CASSIISAGANVLTF
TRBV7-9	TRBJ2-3	CAGIAGGVTDTQYF
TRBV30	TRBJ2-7	CAWQGQSFNEQYF
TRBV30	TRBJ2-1	CAWSVQGTGGVEQFF
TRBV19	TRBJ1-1	CASSMGGQRGGTEAFF
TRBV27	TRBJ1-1	CASSLKGGANTEAFF
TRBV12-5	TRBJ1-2	CASGLDRDRVGGYTF
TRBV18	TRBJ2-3	CASSLPRGRSDSDTQYF
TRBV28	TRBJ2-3	CASSRGTLAGTSTDTQYF
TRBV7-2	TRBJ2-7	CASSLVGSLYEQYF
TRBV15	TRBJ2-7	CATSRDLGSGGYEQYF
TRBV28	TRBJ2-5	CATLRGQETQYF
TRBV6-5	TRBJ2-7	CASSYHSRGSEQYF
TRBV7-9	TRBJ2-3	CASSLVHSLAGFTDTQYF
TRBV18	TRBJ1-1	CASSRQGTGGNTEAFF
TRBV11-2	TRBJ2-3	CASSFVGLDTQYF
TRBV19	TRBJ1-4	CASSILGASTNEKLFF
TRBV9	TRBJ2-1	CASSVAAGQQFF
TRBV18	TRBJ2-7	CASSPIGTPHYEQYF
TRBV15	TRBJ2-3	CATSTSGRPPQGYTQYF
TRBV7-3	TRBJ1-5	CASSRRPGGEQPQHF
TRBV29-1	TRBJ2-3	CSVGPNSWRDTQYF
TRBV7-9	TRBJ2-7	CASSLNTLYEQYF
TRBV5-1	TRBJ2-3	CASSWPRGASTDTQYF
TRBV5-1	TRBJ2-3	CASSPATSTDTQYF
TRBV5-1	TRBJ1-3	CASSFNTGSGNTIYF
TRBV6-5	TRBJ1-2	CASSYSRGGGYTF
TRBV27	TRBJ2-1	CASSLKRGGVDEQFF
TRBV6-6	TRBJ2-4	CASLYGGGSKNIQYF
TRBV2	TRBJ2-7	CASSERSAGGWEQYF
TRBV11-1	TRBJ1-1	CASSLWTAQNTEAFF
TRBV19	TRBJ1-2	CASNSYGYTF
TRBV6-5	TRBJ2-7	CASSYRGGDEQYF
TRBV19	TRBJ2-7	CASHPGKMGEQYF
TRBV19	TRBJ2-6	CASRGSGANVLTF
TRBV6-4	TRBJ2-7	CASSVEGGLTTYEQYF
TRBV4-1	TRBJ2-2	CASSQEVRGELFF
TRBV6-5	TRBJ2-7	CASSYSGTGPYEQYF
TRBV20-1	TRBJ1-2	CSAIVLGGYTF
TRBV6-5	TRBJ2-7	CASRPKTSYEQYF
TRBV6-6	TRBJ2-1	CASSSFYRVDEQFF
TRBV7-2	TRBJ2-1	CASSMDRGLYGEQFF
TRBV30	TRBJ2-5	CAWGRQGRETQYF
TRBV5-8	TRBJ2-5	CASSLVLGYQETQYF